This T cell receptor beta chain was identified during a study of cytomegalovirus exposure and HLA in healthy donors. V was pared by 4 bases and J by 5 bases, with 8 bases of the junction left unmatched. The CDR3 totals 16 residues. The germline V gene encodes CDR1 SGHDN and CDR2 FVKESK. Donors showed nominal health when sampled, although they likely had unrecorded immune exposures. It was with 60 Vbeta and 13 Jbeta primers that the PCR ran. Using immunoSEQ multiplex PCR, the repertoire was profiled, and TCRdb retains in-frame clones only, with some absent. The profile covers about 190,000 clones, with about 80% appearing a single time and roughly 2.1% taken by the ten largest.

The gene calls are TRBV14 and TRBJ2-2; 9 bases agree with TRBD1. The sequence derives from a woman between 18 and 30 years old in good health and CMV-seropositive. Specimen: PBMCs. The CDR3 coding sequence is TGTGCCAGCAGCCTCCTGGGACAGGGAGGAACCGGGGAGCTGTTTTTT. Protein: CASSLLGQGGTGELFF.